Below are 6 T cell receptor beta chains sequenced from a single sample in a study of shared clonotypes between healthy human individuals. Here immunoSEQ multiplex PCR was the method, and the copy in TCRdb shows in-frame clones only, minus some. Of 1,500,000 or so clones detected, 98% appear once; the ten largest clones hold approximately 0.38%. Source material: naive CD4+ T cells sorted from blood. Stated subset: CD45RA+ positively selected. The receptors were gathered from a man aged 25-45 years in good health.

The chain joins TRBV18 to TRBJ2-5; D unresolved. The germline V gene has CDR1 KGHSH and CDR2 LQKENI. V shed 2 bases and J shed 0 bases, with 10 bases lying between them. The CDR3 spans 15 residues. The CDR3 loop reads CASSPMAADQETQYF. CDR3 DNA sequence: TGTGCCAGCTCACCAATGGCGGCCGACCAAGAGACCCAGTACTTC.

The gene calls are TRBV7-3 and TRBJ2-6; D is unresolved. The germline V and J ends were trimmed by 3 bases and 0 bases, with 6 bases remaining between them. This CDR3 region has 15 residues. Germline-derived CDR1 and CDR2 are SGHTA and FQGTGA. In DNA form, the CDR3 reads TGTGCCAGCAGCTTGGGGAACTCTGGGGCCAACGTCCTGACTTTC. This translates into CASSLGNSGANVLTF.

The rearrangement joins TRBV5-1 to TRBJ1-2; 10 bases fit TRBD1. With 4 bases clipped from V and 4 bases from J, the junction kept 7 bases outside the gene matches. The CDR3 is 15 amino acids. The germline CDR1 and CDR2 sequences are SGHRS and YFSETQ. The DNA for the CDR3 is TGCGCCAGCAGCGCGCCGACAGGGGGCGGCTATGGCTACACCTTC. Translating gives CASSAPTGGGYGYTF.

The DNA of the CDR3 is TGTGCCAGCAGTGAAGACAGGGGGCGATCTCAGCCCCAGCATTTT. This codes for CASSEDRGRSQPQHF. The rearrangement links TRBV6-1 to TRBJ1-5; TRBD1 matches 9 bases. The J segment lost 6 bases and the V segment lost 1 base, leaving 4 bases of the junction unmatched. CDR3 length: 15 residues. CDR1 and CDR2 (germline): MNHNS, SASEGT.

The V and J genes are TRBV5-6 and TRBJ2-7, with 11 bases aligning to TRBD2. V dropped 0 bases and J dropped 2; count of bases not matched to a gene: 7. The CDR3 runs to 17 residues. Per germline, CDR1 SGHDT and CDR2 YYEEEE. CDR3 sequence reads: CASSLVGGLAEAYEQYF. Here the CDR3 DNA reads TGTGCCAGCAGCTTGGTGGGGGGACTAGCGGAGGCCTACGAGCAGTACTTC.

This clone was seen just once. The CDR3 sequence is CASDRVAGNTIYF. CDR3 sequence (DNA): TGTGCCAGCGACAGGGTAGCTGGAAACACCATATATTTT. V usage is TRBV2 and J usage is TRBJ1-3; 7 bases map to TRBD1. The CDR3 length is 13 residues. Trimming cost V 8 bases and J 2 bases; bases outside gene matches: 3. Germline CDR1 and CDR2: SNHLY and FYNNEI.